This T cell receptor beta chain was sequenced for a study of T cells in women clearing cervical HPV infection. The overall study: Case blood was drawn when the lesion was first found; control blood after infection became undetectable. Study-level results: CIN3+ cases had significantly higher TCR richness than controls; evenness did not differ.

MY09/MY11 PCR detected cervical HPV DNA; dot-blot assigned genotypes. On this clone: The antigen is undetermined. The read ends 3 residues early relative to the CDR3; the germline J gene fills the gap.

The V gene lost 1 base and the J gene lost 5 bases, with 9 bases spanning the gap. The CDR3 has 14 amino acids. CDR1 and CDR2 (germline): SSHAT, FNYEAQ (reference sequence). The assay was immunoSEQ multiplex PCR, and TCRdb's table has in-frame clones only and misses some. The sample table sets out 40,000 or so clones. This TCR derives from a woman between 18 and 75 years old with a cervical HPV16 infection that either progressed to CIN3+ or cleared (not recorded which). V gene TRBV7-7 combines with J gene TRBJ2-1; D uncertain. Sequencing input: blood buffy coat. CDR3 in amino acids: CASSLGPLNNEQFF. The CDR3 bases that were read are TGTGCCAGCAGCTTAGGTCCGTTAAACAATGAG.